This passage covers 19 T cell receptor beta chains from one sample sequenced in a study of blood T cell repertoires in COVID-19. The protocol was immunoSEQ multiplex PCR, while the TCRdb copy is restricted to in-frame clones and leaves out a portion. The data hold 190,000 or so clones, with 86% observed a single time. Sequenced: peripheral blood. These receptor sequences come from a woman aged 65 to 85 with acute or convalescent COVID-19.

The gene calls are TRBV14 and TRBJ1-1; 7 bases line up with TRBD1. This CDR3 has 14 amino acids. Germline V CDR1 and CDR2: SGHDN, FVKESK. Losses at the gene ends were 6 bases for V and 3 bases for J; bases not matched to a gene: 7. This CDR3 is CASRTGRQDTEAFF. CDR3 bases: TGTGCCAGCAGGACAGGGAGACAGGACACTGAAGCTTTCTTT.

The chain links TRBV28 to TRBJ1-1; D is ambiguous. The CDR3 loop spans 16 amino acids. Looked up from germline, CDR1 is MDHEN and CDR2 is SYDVKM. V dropped 5 bases and J dropped 0 bases, with 16 bases sitting between them. This CDR3 is CASSAQDGFMNTEAFF. CDR3 nucleotides: TGTGCCAGCAGTGCCCAGGATGGTTTCATGAACACTGAAGCTTTCTTT.

The chain links TRBV5-4 to TRBJ1-2; weak D call: TRBD1 (5 bases). Germline CDR1 and CDR2: SGHNT and YYREEE (reference sequence). The CDR3 runs to 15 residues. V lost 4 bases to trimming and J lost 3 bases, with 16 bases between them. CDR3 nucleotide sequence: TGTGCCAGCAGCCCCTTTTCTCCCAGGGACTATGGCTACACCTTC. Translated: CASSPFSPRDYGYTF.

Here the CDR3 DNA reads TGTGCCAGTAGTCCCGGGAATGAGCAGTTCTTC. Translated, it gives CASSPGNEQFF. The chain employs TRBV19 and TRBJ2-1; D remains ambiguous. V was cut by 5 bases and J by 7 bases, with 6 bases left in between. CDR1 is LNHDA and CDR2 is SQIVND in the germline V gene (reference sequence). The CDR3 is 11 residues long.

The gene calls are TRBV19 and TRBJ2-4; 7 bases match TRBD2. The CDR3 sequence is 15 residues long. Germline V gives CDR1 LNHDA, CDR2 SQIVND (reference sequence). Trimming at V came to 4 bases and at J to 0 bases, leaving 3 bases not matched to a gene. The CDR3 is CASSRGGIAKNIQYF. The CDR3, as DNA: TGTGCCAGTAGTAGGGGAGGGATAGCCAAAAACATTCAGTACTTC.

In its sample, this clone was seen a few times. The V call is TRBV18, the J call TRBJ2-7, with TRBD1 matching 8 bases. Germline lookup yields CDR1 KGHSH and CDR2 LQKENI. V gave up 5 bases and J gave up 3 bases; unmatched junction bases: 6. There are 14 residues in the CDR3. Written as DNA, the CDR3 is TGTGCCAGCTCAGAAACTACAGGGGGCTACGAGCAGTACTTC. Translating gives CASSETTGGYEQYF.

The chain uses TRBV2 and TRBJ1-2, with D hard to call. Per the germline V gene, CDR1 is SNHLY and CDR2 is FYNNEI. The CDR3 spans 12 residues. The V end lost 9 bases, the J end lost 2 bases, and 10 bases lay between the germline ends. CDR3 DNA: TGTGCCAGATCGGTAATAAACTATGGCTACACCTTC. Protein: CARSVINYGYTF.

This clone was seen a single time. Other DNA sequences in this specimen translate into the identical CDR3. The rearrangement links TRBV10-2 to TRBJ1-5; maybe TRBD1 (6 bases). CDR1 and CDR2 from the germline V gene are WSHSY and SAAADI. This CDR3 is built from 12 residues. Trimming stripped 6 bases from V and 7 bases from J, with 10 bases between. CDR3 region: CASRQGGQPQHF. The CDR3 bases are TGCGCCAGCAGACAGGGCGGGCAGCCCCAGCATTTT.

This CDR3 reads CASSFTGEDIQYF. CDR3 nucleotide sequence: TGTGCCAGCAGCTTCACGGGGGAGGACATTCAGTACTTC. The chain has TRBV5-4 and TRBJ2-4, with a possible D match to TRBD2 (6 bases). Germline CDR1 SGHNT, CDR2 YYREEE (reference sequence). Trimming shortened V by 2 bases and J by 8 bases, and 11 bases separated the two germline ends. The CDR3 contains 13 residues. Complete variable domain (other parts from reference TRBV5-4 and TRBJ2-4): ETGVTQSPTHLIKTRGQQVTLRCSSQSGHNTVSWYQQALGQGPQFIFQYYREEENGRGNFPPRFSGLQFPNYSSELNVNALELDDSALYLCASSFTGEDIQYFGAGTRLSVL.

The CDR3: CASSEITGVTEAFF. In DNA, the CDR3 is TGTGCCAGCAGCGAAATAACAGGGGTGACTGAAGCTTTCTTT. The gene calls are TRBV7-8 and TRBJ1-1; 7 nucleotides line up with TRBD1. Germline CDR1 reads SGHVS; CDR2 reads FQNEAQ. The CDR3 consists of 14 residues. J gave up 5 bases and V 5 bases, and 8 bases lay outside the gene matches.

V usage is TRBV6-4 and J usage is TRBJ2-3; 7 nucleotides match TRBD2. Germline CDR1 and CDR2: MRHNA and SNTAGT. The CDR3 contains 15 residues. The ends lost 6 bases at V and 5 bases at J; junction bases unmatched: 11. The CDR3 reads CASSPVWDYQDTQYF. In DNA, the CDR3 is TGTGCCAGCAGCCCCGTCTGGGACTACCAAGATACGCAGTATTTT.

The chain employs TRBV14 and TRBJ2-1, with 11 bases that match TRBD2. Germline V gene sequence: CDR1 SGHDN, CDR2 FVKESK. V lost 2 bases, J lost 4 bases, and 4 bases stayed unmatched. CDR3 length: 16 residues. This chain's CDR3 is CASSQLAGGYYNEQFF. DNA of the CDR3: TGTGCCAGCAGCCAACTAGCGGGAGGATATTACAATGAGCAGTTCTTC.

V gene TRBV5-5 combines with J gene TRBJ1-6, with D possibly TRBD1 on 6 matching bases. Germline CDR1 is SGHKS and CDR2 is YYEKEE (reference sequence). Trimming shortened V by 6 bases and J by 5 bases, and 15 bases separated the two germline ends. The CDR3 has 15 residues. The CDR3 DNA is TGTGCCAGCATCCCTCAGGGGTTGAATAATTCACCCCTCCACTTT. As protein: CASIPQGLNNSPLHF.

This clone was detected a few times. The V and J genes are TRBV6-4 and TRBJ2-2, with 9 nucleotides matching TRBD1. The length of the CDR3 is 15 residues. From germline, CDR1 is MRHNA and CDR2 SNTAGT. Unmatched junction bases numbered 6, after V lost 6 bases and J lost 4 bases. The CDR3 DNA reads TGTGCCAGCAGCGCCGGGACAGGGAGCACCGGGGAGCTGTTTTTT. It is translated as CASSAGTGSTGELFF.

The rearrangement links TRBV19 to TRBJ2-7; 8 bases are a match to TRBD1. The length of the CDR3 is 13 residues. Germline V gene sequence: CDR1 LNHDA, CDR2 SQIVND (reference sequence). The junction had 5 bases not matched to a gene; V was cut back by 5 bases and J by 5 bases. CDR3 DNA sequence: TGTGCCAGTAGTGTTGACAGGGGACACGAGCAGTACTTC. It is translated as CASSVDRGHEQYF. The whole variable domain, remainder taken from reference TRBV19 and TRBJ2-7, is DGGITQSPKYLFRKEGQNVTLSCEQNLNHDAMYWYRQDPGQGLRLIYYSQIVNDFQKGDIAEGYSVSREKKESFPLTVTSAQKNPTAFYLCASSVDRGHEQYFGPGTRLTVT.

The chain has TRBV9 and TRBJ1-2; maybe TRBD1 (6 bases). Looked up from germline, CDR1 is SGDLS and CDR2 is YYNGEE. The CDR3 totals 15 residues. Trimming left V 3 bases short and J 7 bases short, with 19 bases between. The CDR3 region has the DNA TGTGCCAGCAGCGCCAGGGGAGGGACACTAGTTGGCTACACCTTC. Its translation is CASSARGGTLVGYTF.

This clone came up a few times. The genes are TRBV2 and TRBJ2-7; 9 positions match TRBD2. Germline loops: CDR1 SNHLY, CDR2 FYNNEI. The CDR3 is made up of 15 amino acids. J was trimmed by 1 base and V by 10 bases; bases with no gene match: 11. As DNA, the CDR3 is TGTGCCACCTCGAGCGGGGGGATCCGATCCTACGAGCAGTACTTC. Its translation: CATSSGGIRSYEQYF.

This chain joins TRBV7-2 and TRBJ1-5, with D unresolved. CDR1 and CDR2 (germline): SGHTA, FQGNSA. This CDR3 comprises 14 residues. Trimming cost V 4 bases and J 0 bases, with 7 bases left between them. The CDR3 region is CASSSTPSNQPQHF. The CDR3 DNA is TGTGCCAGCAGCTCAACACCTAGCAATCAGCCCCAGCATTTT.

The chain joins TRBV7-6 to TRBJ1-3; D is possibly TRBD1 (6 bases). Germline values: CDR1 SGHVS, CDR2 FNYEAQ. The CDR3 contains 16 residues. Trimming cost V 1 base and J 4 bases, with 14 bases left between them. CDR3 sequence reads: CASSLVSQGAGNTIYF. The CDR3 DNA follows: TGTGCCAGCAGCTTAGTTTCACAGGGAGCAGGAAACACCATATATTTT.